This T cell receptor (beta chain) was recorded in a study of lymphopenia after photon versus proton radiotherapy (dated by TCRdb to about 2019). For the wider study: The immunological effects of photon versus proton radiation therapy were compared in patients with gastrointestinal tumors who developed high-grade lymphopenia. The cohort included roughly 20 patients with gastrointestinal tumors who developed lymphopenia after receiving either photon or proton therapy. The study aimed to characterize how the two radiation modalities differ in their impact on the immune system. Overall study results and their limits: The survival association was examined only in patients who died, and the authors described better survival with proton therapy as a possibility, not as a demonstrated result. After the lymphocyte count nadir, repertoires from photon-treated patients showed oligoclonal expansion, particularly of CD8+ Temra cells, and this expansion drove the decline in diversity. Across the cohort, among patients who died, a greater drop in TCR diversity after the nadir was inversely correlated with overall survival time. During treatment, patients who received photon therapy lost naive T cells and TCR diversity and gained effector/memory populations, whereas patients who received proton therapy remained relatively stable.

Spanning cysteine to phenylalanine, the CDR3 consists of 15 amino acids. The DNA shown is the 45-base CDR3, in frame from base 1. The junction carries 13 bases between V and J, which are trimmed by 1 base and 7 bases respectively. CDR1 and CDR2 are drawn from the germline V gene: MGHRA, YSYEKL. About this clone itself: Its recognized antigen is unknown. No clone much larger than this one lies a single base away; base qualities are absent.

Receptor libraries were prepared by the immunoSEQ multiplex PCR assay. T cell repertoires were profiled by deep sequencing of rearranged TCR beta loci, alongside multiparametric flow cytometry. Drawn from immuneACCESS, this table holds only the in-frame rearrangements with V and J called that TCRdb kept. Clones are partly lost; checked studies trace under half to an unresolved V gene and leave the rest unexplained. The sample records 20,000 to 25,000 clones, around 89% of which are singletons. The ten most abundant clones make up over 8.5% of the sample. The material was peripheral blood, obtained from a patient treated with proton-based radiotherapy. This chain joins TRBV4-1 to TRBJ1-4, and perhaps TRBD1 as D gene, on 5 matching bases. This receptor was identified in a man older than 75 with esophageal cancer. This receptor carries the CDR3 CASSQALRQFEKLFF. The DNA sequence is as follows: TGCGCCAGCAGCCAAGCTCTCAGACAGTTTGAAAAACTGTTTTTT.